This T cell receptor beta chain was observed in a study of blood T cell repertoires in COVID-19. The overall study: The United States, Italy and Spain were the sources of the acute and convalescent COVID-19 samples.

How the authors handled the data: Counts of nucleated cells, estimated from reference gene primer amplification, were obtained. Method: immunoSEQ multiplex PCR; TCRdb's copy keeps in-frame clones and lacks some. Clone size and the V and J calls come from that table; the DNA yielded D and trimming. The data hold 180,000 or so clones, with 80% to 90% observed a single time. Germline CDR1 ENHRY, CDR2 SYGVKD. This CDR3 has 16 amino acids. V lost 6 bases and J lost 5; bases outside the gene matches: 10. This clone was picked up many times. The source material was peripheral blood. The TCR originated in a man aged 55 to 70 with acute or convalescent COVID-19. This chain uses TRBV10-3 with TRBJ2-2; TRBD2 matches at 9 bases. DNA for the CDR3: TGTGCCATCAGACCCGGGTTAGCGGGAGTGACCGGGGAGCTGTTTTTT. Translation: CAIRPGLAGVTGELFF.